Shown below are 25 T cell receptor beta chains from a single sample sequenced in a study of human T cells and chemical hapten exposure. The sample's time point: patch test 2, 6 weeks after DPC sensitization. This sample's treatment: therapeutic diphenylcyclopropenone sensitization with weekly scalp DPC. TCRdb analysed the RACE reads with MiXCR anew, one entry per CDR3 protein. Here the sample spans fewer than 100,000 distinct CDR3 sequences, around a tenth being singletons. Here the sequenced sample was whole blood, taken in connection with sensitization to the hapten diphenylcyclopropenone (DPC). The receptor source for this set is a man aged 18 to 35 with alopecia areata. Some clones in this sample may be carry-over from other donors' samples.

The genes are TRBV19 and TRBJ1-1; the match to TRBD1 covers 8 bases. J gave up 4 bases and V 8 bases, and 12 bases lay outside the gene matches. This CDR3 region has 15 residues. Germline values: CDR1 LNHDA, CDR2 SQIVND (reference sequence). The CDR3 loop reads CASLEPGQVSTEAFF. The CDR3 DNA reads TGTGCCAGTTTGGAACCGGGACAGGTCTCCACTGAAGCTTTCTTT.

There are many counts of this clonotype. V is TRBV7-9 and J is TRBJ2-1; D is ambiguous. V lost 5 bases, J lost 10 bases, and 15 bases lay in between. Germline V gene sequence: CDR1 SEHNR, CDR2 FQNEAQ (reference sequence). This CDR3 has 13 residues. The CDR3 sequence: CASSPTIVREQFF. CDR3 in DNA: TGTGCCAGCAGCCCGACGATTGTTAGAGAGCAGTTCTTC.

This clonotype was recorded only once. The chain has TRBV4-3 and TRBJ2-1, with D unclear. Germline assignment: CDR1 LGHNA and CDR2 YSLEER. The CDR3 is 12 amino acids. Trimming stripped 6 bases from V and 5 bases from J, with 8 bases between. The CDR3 is CASSYGHNEQFF. In nucleotides, the CDR3 is TGCGCCAGCAGTTATGGGCACAATGAGCAGTTCTTC.

The chain uses TRBV10-2 and TRBJ2-1; 8 bases match TRBD1. The V gene end was trimmed by 8 bases and the J gene end by 3 bases; junction bases not matched to a gene: 9. The CDR3 is made up of 15 amino acids. CDR1 and CDR2 from the germline V gene are WSHSY and SAAADI. CDR3 nucleotides: TGCGCCAGCCGCACAGGGGGTGGAGACTACAATGAGCAGTTCTTC. Translation gives CASRTGGGDYNEQFF.

Many counts were recorded for this clonotype. The chain links TRBV19 to TRBJ2-6, with D possibly being TRBD1 (6 bases). Germline V lookup: CDR1 LNHDA, CDR2 SQIVND (reference sequence). There are 15 residues in the CDR3. V was trimmed by 9 bases and J by 0 bases, leaving 12 bases between them. In nucleotides, the CDR3 is TGTGCCAGCGGGACACTGATCTCTGGGGCCAACGTCCTGACTTTC. Translated, it gives CASGTLISGANVLTF.

The V call is TRBV9, the J call TRBJ1-6; no firm D call. CDR3 length: 14 residues. Germline lookup yields CDR1 SGDLS and CDR2 YYNGEE. The V and J ends lost 0 bases and 7 bases respectively, with 8 bases between them. This chain's CDR3 is CASSVGPDNSPLHF. The CDR3 coding sequence is TGTGCCAGCAGCGTAGGACCAGACAATTCACCCCTCCACTTT.

This clonotype has just a few counts. CDR3 in DNA: TGTGCCAGCAGTTTTGACAAAGCTAACTATGGCTACACCTTC. This encodes CASSFDKANYGYTF. The chain employs TRBV2 and TRBJ1-2; D not resolved. V was cut by 5 bases and J by 0 bases, with 10 bases left in between. The CDR3 spans 14 residues. The germline CDR1 and CDR2 sequences are SNHLY and FYNNEI.

The gene calls are TRBV7-9 and TRBJ1-1; D not resolved. From germline, CDR1 is SEHNR and CDR2 FQNEAQ (reference sequence). Deletions cut 5 bases from V and 0 bases from J, with 16 bases between. This CDR3 region has 16 residues. Here the CDR3 reads CASSPPPILMNTEAFF. CDR3 coding DNA: TGTGCCAGCAGCCCGCCCCCGATTTTGATGAACACTGAAGCTTTCTTT.

The table lists this clonotype with a few counts. The chain joins TRBV11-2 to TRBJ2-1, with TRBD1 matching over 7 bases. The V gene end was trimmed by 6 bases and the J gene end by 5 bases; junction bases not matched to a gene: 22. Per the germline V gene, CDR1 is SGHAT and CDR2 is FQNNGV. The CDR3 has 19 residues. This CDR3 reads CASSTGQHKFSSVHNEQFF. CDR3 nucleotide sequence: TGTGCCAGCAGTACGGGACAGCACAAGTTTAGCTCGGTTCACAATGAGCAGTTCTTC.

The rearrangement links TRBV3-1 to TRBJ2-7; 9 bases map to TRBD1. The CDR3 is made up of 15 amino acids. Germline CDR1 and CDR2: LGHDT and YNNKEL (reference sequence). The junction had 9 bases not matched to a gene; V was cut back by 4 bases and J by 5 bases. The CDR3 nucleotides read TGTGCCAGCAGCCTTCTACAGGGGGCGGGGAACGAGCAGTACTTC. Translating gives CASSLLQGAGNEQYF.

The J gene is TRBJ2-5, the V gene TRBV6-2 or TRBV6-3; 13 positions agree with TRBD2. CDR3 length equals 19 residues. The J segment lost 1 base and the V segment lost 4 bases, leaving 12 bases of the junction unmatched. Germline V gene lookup returns CDR1 MNHEY and CDR2 SVGEGT. CDR3: CASSSYFYRTSGGQETQYF. The CDR3 DNA reads TGTGCCAGCAGTTCCTACTTCTATCGGACTAGCGGGGGCCAAGAGACCCAGTACTTC.

The V and J genes are TRBV6-2 or TRBV6-3 and TRBJ2-6, with D unclear. Germline V gives CDR1 MNHEY, CDR2 SVGEGT. There are 12 residues in the CDR3. Trimming removed 8 bases at V and 0 bases at J, with 2 bases between. The chain's CDR3 is CASRSGANVLTF. The CDR3 DNA is TGTGCCAGCCGCTCTGGGGCCAACGTCCTGACTTTC.

The chain is built from TRBV2 and TRBJ2-7; 7 positions match TRBD1. V shed 5 bases and J 6 bases; nucleotides not matched to a gene: 4. The germline V gene has CDR1 SNHLY and CDR2 FYNNEI. This CDR3 comprises 12 residues. The DNA for the CDR3 is TGTGCCAGCAGTCTCGGACAGGCCGAGCAGTACGTC. Protein product: CASSLGQAEQYV.

This clonotype was detected many times. This sequence joins TRBV7-9 and TRBJ1-1; 12 nucleotides align to TRBD1. Per the germline V gene, CDR1 is SEHNR and CDR2 is FQNEAQ (reference sequence). The CDR3 runs to 16 residues. J was trimmed by 4 bases and V by 5 bases; bases with no gene match: 8. The CDR3 spells CASSGGQGAFSTEAFF. The DNA of the CDR3 is TGTGCCAGCAGCGGGGGACAGGGGGCTTTTAGCACTGAAGCTTTCTTT.

The rearrangement links TRBV18 to TRBJ2-1; 8 bases fit TRBD2. CDR3 length equals 16 residues. Per germline, CDR1 KGHSH and CDR2 LQKENI. After removal of 2 bases from V and 2 bases from J, the junction contained 5 bases not matched to a gene. The CDR3 reads CASSPERGLTYNEQFF. The CDR3 nucleotides are TGTGCCAGCTCACCAGAGCGGGGGTTGACCTACAATGAGCAGTTCTTC.

This clonotype was seen a handful of times. The chain links TRBV7-2 to TRBJ2-7, with D unresolved. The CDR3 covers 11 residues. V lost 3 bases, J lost 5 bases, and 5 bases lay in between. Germline CDR1 SGHTA, CDR2 FQGNSA. The CDR3 protein is CASSFSHEQYF. CDR3 bases: TGTGCCAGCAGCTTTTCCCACGAGCAGTACTTC.

This clonotype was seen repeatedly, ten times or more. The V and J genes are TRBV12-3 or TRBV12-4 and TRBJ2-1; TRBD1 matches 8 bases. J gave up 3 bases and V 4 bases, and 8 bases lay outside the gene matches. This CDR3 region has 16 residues. CDR3: CASSSTAGGIYNEQFF. The CDR3 coding sequence is TGTGCCAGCAGTTCCACCGCAGGGGGCATCTACAATGAGCAGTTCTTC.

J is TRBJ1-4 and V is TRBV28, with 9 bases fitting TRBD1. The CDR3 spans 15 residues. The germline gives CDR1 MDHEN, CDR2 SYDVKM. The V gene end was trimmed by 1 base and the J gene end by 8 bases; junction bases not matched to a gene: 5. CDR3 sequence reads: CASSLLGQGLEKLFF. The CDR3 region has the DNA TGTGCCAGCAGTTTATTGGGACAGGGCCTCGAAAAACTGTTTTTT. Full variable domain (missing parts from reference TRBV28 and TRBJ1-4): DVKVTQSSRYLVKRTGEKVFLECVQDMDHENMFWYRQDPGLGLRLIYFSYDVKMKEKGDIPEGYSVSREKKERFSLILESASTNQTSMYLCASSLLGQGLEKLFFGSGTQLSVL.

The V and J genes are TRBV3-1 and TRBJ2-7; perhaps TRBD1 as D (5 bases). Trimming took 0 bases from V and 3 from J, leaving 12 bases between them. The CDR3 extends over 15 amino acids. Germline V gene lookup returns CDR1 LGHDT and CDR2 YNNKEL (reference sequence). CDR3 loop: CASSQDLQALYEQYF. The CDR3 DNA reads TGTGCCAGCAGCCAAGATCTACAGGCCCTCTACGAGCAGTACTTC.

The rearrangement links TRBV20-1 to TRBJ2-7; D might be TRBD2 (6 bases). Germline V CDR1 and CDR2: DFQATT, SNEGSKA (reference sequence). Trimming removed 0 bases from V and 3 bases from J, with 9 bases in between. The CDR3 contains 13 residues. CDR3 residues: CSARDGTDYEQYV. The DNA for the CDR3 is TGCAGTGCTAGAGATGGGACTGACTACGAGCAGTACGTC.

This clonotype was detected many times. The rearrangement joins TRBV10-1 to TRBJ2-1; D ambiguous. CDR3 length equals 14 residues. The germline CDR1 and CDR2 sequences are WNHNN and SYGVQD (reference sequence). Deletions cut 5 bases from V and 2 bases from J, with 10 bases between. CDR3 sequence reads: CASSPVSTYNEQFF. DNA for the CDR3: TGCGCCAGCAGTCCGGTATCAACCTACAATGAGCAGTTCTTC.

This clonotype occurred many times. The V gene is TRBV7-8, the J gene TRBJ2-1, with 13 bases that match TRBD2. Unmatched junction bases numbered 10, after V lost 3 bases and J lost 8 bases. Germline-derived CDR1 and CDR2 are SGHVS and FQNEAQ. The CDR3 contains 17 residues. The CDR3, as DNA: TGTGCCAGCAGCTTGACGATACTAGCGGGGGGGCCGCATGAGCAGTTCTTC. Protein product: CASSLTILAGGPHEQFF.

The rearrangement links TRBV27 to TRBJ2-1, with TRBD1 matching over 8 bases. This CDR3 region has 15 residues. J was trimmed by 2 bases and V by 10 bases; bases with no gene match: 10. CDR1 is MNHEY and CDR2 is SMNVEV in the germline V gene (reference sequence). The CDR3 is CATGTGTGPYNEQFF. The CDR3 nucleotides are TGTGCCACGGGAACCGGGACAGGACCCTACAATGAGCAGTTCTTC.

The chain combines TRBV7-2 with TRBJ2-5; TRBD1 aligns across 7 bases. J lost 5 bases, V lost 5 bases, and 11 bases had no gene match. The CDR3 covers 15 residues. Germline loops: CDR1 SGHTA, CDR2 FQGNSA. In DNA form, the CDR3 reads TGTGCCAGCAGCCAAGACAGGGTTCGTAGGGAGACCCAGTACTTC. Protein: CASSQDRVRRETQYF. The whole variable domain, filled in from reference TRBV7-2 and TRBJ2-5, reads GAGVSQSPSNKVTEKGKDVELRCDPISGHTALYWYRQSLGQGLEFLIYFQGNSAPDKSGLPSDRFSAERTGGSVSTLTIQRTQQEDSAVYLCASSQDRVRRETQYFGPGTRLLVL.

J is TRBJ1-1 and V is TRBV12-5, with a tentative D call TRBD1 (5 bases). The V end was cut by 6 bases, the J end by 0 bases, with 11 bases between. The length of the CDR3 is 14 residues. Germline CDR1 reads LGHNT; CDR2 reads FRNRAP. CDR3 sequence reads: CASGGDRMNTEAFF. The CDR3 nucleotides are TGTGCTAGTGGGGGGGACCGTATGAACACTGAAGCTTTCTTT.